This T cell receptor beta chain appears in the sequencing data of a study of T cell responses to AZD1222 COVID-19 vaccine. Sequencing was performed with immunoSEQ multiplex PCR; in TCRdb, only in-frame clones are kept and a portion is missing. The sample lists about 120,000 clones, roughly 90% occurring once. V dropped 1 base and J dropped 3 bases, with 9 bases sitting between them. Looked up from germline, CDR1 is SEHNR and CDR2 is FQNEAQ (reference sequence). This CDR3 has 14 residues. This TCR was sampled from an adult in good health. V gene TRBV7-9 combines with J gene TRBJ1-1; unclear D gene. The sample in question was peripheral blood, obtained on day 0 of AZD1222 vaccination. This CDR3 reads CASSLGFADTEAFF. In DNA form, the CDR3 reads TGTGCCAGCAGCTTAGGGTTCGCGGACACTGAAGCTTTCTTT. The full variable domain, its missing parts supplied by reference TRBV7-9 and TRBJ1-1, is DTGVSQNPRHKITKRGQNVTFRCDPISEHNRLYWYRQTLGQGPEFLTYFQNEAQLEKSRLLSDRFSAERPKGSFSTLEIQRTEQGDSAMYLCASSLGFADTEAFFGQGTRLTVV.